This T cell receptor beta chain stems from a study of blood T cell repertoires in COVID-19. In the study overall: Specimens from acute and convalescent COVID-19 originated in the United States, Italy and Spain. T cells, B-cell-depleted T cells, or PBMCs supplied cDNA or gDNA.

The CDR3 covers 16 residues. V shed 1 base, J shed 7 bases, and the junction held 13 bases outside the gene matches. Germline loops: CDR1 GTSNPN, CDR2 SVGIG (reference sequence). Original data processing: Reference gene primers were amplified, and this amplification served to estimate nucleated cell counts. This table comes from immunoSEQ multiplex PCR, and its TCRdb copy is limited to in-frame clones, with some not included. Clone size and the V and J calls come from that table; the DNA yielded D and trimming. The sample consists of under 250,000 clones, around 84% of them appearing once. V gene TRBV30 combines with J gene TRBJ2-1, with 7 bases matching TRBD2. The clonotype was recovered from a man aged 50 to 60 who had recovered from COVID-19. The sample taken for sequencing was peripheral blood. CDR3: CAWSGPQAGVRNEQFF. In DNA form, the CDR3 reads TGTGCCTGGAGTGGCCCTCAGGCGGGAGTACGGAATGAGCAGTTCTTC.